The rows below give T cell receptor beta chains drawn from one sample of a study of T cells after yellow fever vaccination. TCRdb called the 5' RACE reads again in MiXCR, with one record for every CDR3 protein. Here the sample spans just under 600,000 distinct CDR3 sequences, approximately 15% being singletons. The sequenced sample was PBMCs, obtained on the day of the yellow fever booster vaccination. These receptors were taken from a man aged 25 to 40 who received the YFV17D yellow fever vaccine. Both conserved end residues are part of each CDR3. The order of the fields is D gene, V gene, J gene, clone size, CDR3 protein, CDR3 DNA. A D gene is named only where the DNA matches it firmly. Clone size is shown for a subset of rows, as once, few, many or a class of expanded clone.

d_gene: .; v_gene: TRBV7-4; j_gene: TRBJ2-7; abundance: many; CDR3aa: CASSLGPGETYEQYF; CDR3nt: TGTGCCAGCAGCTTAGGTCCGGGAGAGACCTACGAGCAGTACTTC
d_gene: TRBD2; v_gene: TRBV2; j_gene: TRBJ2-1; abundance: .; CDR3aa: CASRSTTSGLYNEQFF; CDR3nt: TGTGCCAGCAGATCAACTACTAGCGGACTCTACAATGAGCAGTTCTTC
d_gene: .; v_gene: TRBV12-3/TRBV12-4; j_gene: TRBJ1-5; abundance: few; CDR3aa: CASTIRGSQPQHF; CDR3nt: TGTGCCAGCACAATTAGGGGATCACAGCCCCAGCATTTT
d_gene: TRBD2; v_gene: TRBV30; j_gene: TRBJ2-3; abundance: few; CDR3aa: CAFRLAGGHQDTQYF; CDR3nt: TGTGCCTTCCGCCTCGCGGGAGGGCATCAAGATACGCAGTATTTT
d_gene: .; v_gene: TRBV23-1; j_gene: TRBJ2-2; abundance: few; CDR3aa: CASSHLGSSTGELFF; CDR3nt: TGCGCCAGCAGTCACCTCGGGAGTTCCACCGGGGAGCTGTTTTTT
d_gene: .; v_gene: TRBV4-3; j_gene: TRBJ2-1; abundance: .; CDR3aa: CASSLRRGLYNEQFF; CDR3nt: TGCGCCAGCAGCCTCCGACGAGGTTTATACAATGAGCAGTTCTTC
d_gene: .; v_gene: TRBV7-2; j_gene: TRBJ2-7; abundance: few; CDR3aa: CASSLMESSYEQYF; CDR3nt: TGTGCCAGCAGCCTAATGGAGAGCTCCTACGAGCAGTACTTC
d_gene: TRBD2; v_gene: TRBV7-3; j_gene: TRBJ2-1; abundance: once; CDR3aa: CASSLRAGGNNEQFF; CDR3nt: TGTGCCAGCAGCCTAAGGGCGGGAGGTAACAATGAGCAGTTCTTC
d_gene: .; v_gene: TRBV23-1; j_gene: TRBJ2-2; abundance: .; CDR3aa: CARFTGELFF; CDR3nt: TGCGCCCGTTTCACCGGGGAGCTGTTTTTT
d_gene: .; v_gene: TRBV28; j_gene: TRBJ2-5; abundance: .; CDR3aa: CASSSLIGARAQYF; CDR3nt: TGTGCCAGCAGTTCCCTGATTGGTGCCAGGGCCCAGTACTTC
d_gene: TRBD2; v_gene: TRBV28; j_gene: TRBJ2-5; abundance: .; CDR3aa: CASSSGLAGALETQYF; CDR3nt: TGTGCCAGCAGTAGCGGACTAGCGGGAGCACTGGAGACCCAGTACTTC
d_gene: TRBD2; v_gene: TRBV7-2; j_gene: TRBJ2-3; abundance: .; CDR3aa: CASSSVAGGPMDTQYF; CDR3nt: TGTGCCAGCAGCTCAGTAGCGGGAGGGCCGATGGATACGCAGTATTTT
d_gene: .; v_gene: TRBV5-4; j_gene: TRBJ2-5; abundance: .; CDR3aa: CASSLWGTAETQYF; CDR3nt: TGTGCCAGCAGCTTGTGGGGCACGGCGGAGACCCAGTACTTC
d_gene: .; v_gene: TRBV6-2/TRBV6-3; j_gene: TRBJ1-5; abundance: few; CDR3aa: CASRGFRESNQPQHF; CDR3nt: TGTGCCAGCAGGGGATTCAGGGAATCGAATCAGCCCCAGCATTTT
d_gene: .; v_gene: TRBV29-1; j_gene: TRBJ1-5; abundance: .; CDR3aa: CSVAEINQPQHF; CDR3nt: TGCAGCGTTGCGGAAATCAATCAGCCCCAGCATTTT
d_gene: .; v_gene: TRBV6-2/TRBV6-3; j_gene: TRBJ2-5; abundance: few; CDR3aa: CASSISGTQETQYF; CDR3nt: TGTGCCAGCAGTATTAGCGGTACCCAAGAGACCCAGTACTTC
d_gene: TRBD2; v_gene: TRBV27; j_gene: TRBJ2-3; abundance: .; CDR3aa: CASKGWGLAENTDTQYF; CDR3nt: TGTGCCAGCAAAGGGTGGGGACTAGCGGAAAACACAGATACGCAGTATTTT
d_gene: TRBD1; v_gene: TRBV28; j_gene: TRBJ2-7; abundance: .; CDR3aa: CASSTGTGKAEQYF; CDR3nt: TGTGCCAGCAGTACCGGGACAGGGAAGGCCGAGCAGTACTTC
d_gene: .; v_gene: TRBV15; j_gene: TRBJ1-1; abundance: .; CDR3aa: CATSRGWVNTEAFF; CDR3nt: TGTGCCACCAGCAGAGGCTGGGTAAACACTGAAGCTTTCTTT